These T cell receptor beta chains were read from a single sample in a study of Ad26.COV2.S vaccination and SARS-CoV-2 variants. TCRdb's table, derived via immunoSEQ multiplex PCR, lists solely in-frame clones and lacks some. The repertoire holds about 350,000 clones, with approximately 90% as singletons. This specimen consisted of peripheral blood, obtained in a trial of Ad26.COV2.S vaccine versus placebo. The receptors stem from a person between 18 and 60 years old who received the Ad26.COV2.S COVID-19 vaccine or a placebo. Both conserved end residues are part of each CDR3. Each record gives: clone size, V gene, D gene, J gene, CDR3 DNA, CDR3 protein. A D gene is named only where the DNA matches it firmly. Rows may omit the clone size; those that give it use once, few, many or a size class.

.,TRBV19,.,TRBJ2-7,TGTGCCAGTAGTCCCCGGGGAGGCGGCAGGACACACTACGAGCAGTACTTC,CASSPRGGGRTHYEQYF
.,TRBV30,.,TRBJ1-6,TGTGCCCAGGGACGGAATAATTCACCCCTCCACTTT,CAQGRNNSPLHF
.,TRBV4-1,.,TRBJ2-7,TGCGCCAGCAGCCAAGTGAAGGGTTCTGCCTACGAGCAGTACTTC,CASSQVKGSAYEQYF
once,TRBV7-9,.,TRBJ1-5,TGTGCCAGCAGCTTAGCGGGTTCGAAGAGGGACGGGAGCAATCAGCCCCAGCATTTT,CASSLAGSKRDGSNQPQHF
.,TRBV9,.,TRBJ2-5,TGTGCCAGCAGCCTGAATCCCTCACAAGAGACCCAGTACTTC,CASSLNPSQETQYF
.,TRBV20-1,.,TRBJ2-3,TGCAGTGCTAGTGGAATAGGACAGAACGCAGATACGCAGTATTTT,CSASGIGQNADTQYF
.,TRBV30,.,TRBJ1-4,TGTGCCTCCGGCTCAGGGAAGGAAGAAAAACTGTTTTTT,CASGSGKEEKLFF
.,TRBV5-1,TRBD2,TRBJ2-5,TGCGCCAGCAGCCTGGGGACTAGCGGAGCCCAAGAGACCCAGTACTTC,CASSLGTSGAQETQYF
.,TRBV6-5,.,TRBJ1-2,TGTGCCAGCAGACCGGACTCCTCTAACTATGGCTACACCTTC,CASRPDSSNYGYTF
few,TRBV5-8,.,TRBJ2-3,TGTGCCAGCAGCTTGTTGAAGGGCGTAGATACGCAGTATTTT,CASSLLKGVDTQYF
.,TRBV5-6,TRBD1,TRBJ1-5,TGTGCCAGCAGCTTGAAATTAGGGGGCTTATATCAGCCCCAGCATTTT,CASSLKLGGLYQPQHF
.,TRBV2,TRBD2,TRBJ2-1,TGTGCCAGCAGTGGGGAGGGACTAGCATTTGAGTTCTTC,CASSGEGLAFEFF
.,TRBV7-2,.,TRBJ1-1,TGTGCCAGCAGCTTAGGGACGGATGAAGCTTTCTTT,CASSLGTDEAFF
.,TRBV2,.,TRBJ1-6,TGTGCCAGCAGTACGACAGGTTATTCACCCCTCCACTTT,CASSTTGYSPLHF
.,TRBV3-1/TRBV3-2,TRBD1,TRBJ1-2,TGTGCCAGCAGCCAAAGACAGGGTGCCTATGGCTACACCTTC,CASSQRQGAYGYTF
.,TRBV24-1,.,TRBJ1-5,TGTGCCACCAGTGATTTCTATACGGTTATAGGGAATCAGCCCCAGCATTTT,CATSDFYTVIGNQPQHF
.,TRBV5-1,.,TRBJ1-2,TGCGCCAGCAGCTCCGGCGGGCAGGTAGGCGGCTACACCTTC,CASSSGGQVGGYTF
.,TRBV4-3,.,TRBJ2-2,TGCGCCAGCAGCCACGTATGGGGGGATTCGAACACCGGGGAGCTGTTTTTT,CASSHVWGDSNTGELFF
few,TRBV5-6,.,TRBJ2-7,TGTGCCAGCAGCCCTCAGGTATGGGACCTGAAGATTTACGAGCAGTACTTC,CASSPQVWDLKIYEQYF
.,TRBV13,TRBD1,TRBJ2-2,TGTGCCAGCAGCGCCAATGACAGGGGCAGCGCCGGGGAGCTGTTTTTT,CASSANDRGSAGELFF
.,TRBV5-6,.,TRBJ2-1,TGTGCCAGCAGCGAGGGTACCTCCTACAATGAGCAGTTCTTC,CASSEGTSYNEQFF
.,TRBV4-3,.,TRBJ2-1,TGCGCCAGCAGCCAAGATGTGGGGCGATACAATGAGCAGTTCTTC,CASSQDVGRYNEQFF
once,TRBV4-1,.,TRBJ1-1,TGCGCCAGCAGCCAAACAGGCTACCTCACTGAAGCTTTCTTT,CASSQTGYLTEAFF
.,TRBV9,.,TRBJ1-1,TGTGCCAGCAGCGTGGGAGAGAACACTGAAGCTTTCTTT,CASSVGENTEAFF
once,TRBV25-1,TRBD1,TRBJ2-1,TGTGCCAGCAGAGGACAGGGGGCAGACAATGAGCAGTTCTTC,CASRGQGADNEQFF
.,TRBV6-2/TRBV6-3,.,TRBJ1-6,TGTGCCAGCAGCTCCAACCACCCAAATTCACCCCTCCACTTT,CASSSNHPNSPLHF
.,TRBV12-3/TRBV12-4,TRBD1,TRBJ1-2,TGTGCCAGCGTACAGGGGGCATGGTATGGCTACACCTTC,CASVQGAWYGYTF
.,TRBV30,.,TRBJ1-5,TGTGCCTGGACCGGGACAACTAGCAATCAGCCCCAGCATTTT,CAWTGTTSNQPQHF
.,TRBV5-4,.,TRBJ2-3,TGTGCCAGCAGGCTAGACAAGATCACAGATACGCAGTATTTT,CASRLDKITDTQYF
once,TRBV11-2,.,TRBJ2-7,TGTGCCAGCAGCTACGAACGAGGCGGCTACGAGCAGTACTTC,CASSYERGGYEQYF
few,TRBV7-3,TRBD1,TRBJ2-2,TGTGCCAGCAGCCCACAGGGGACCGACGGGGAGCTGTTTTTT,CASSPQGTDGELFF
.,TRBV4-2,TRBD2,TRBJ2-5,TGTGCCAGCAGCCAGGAACGCGGGGGGGCAAAGACCCAGTACTTC,CASSQERGGAKTQYF
.,TRBV7-2,TRBD2,TRBJ2-5,TGTGCCAGCAGCTTATACCCGGACGGGAGGGCCGGGGAGACCCAGTACTTC,CASSLYPDGRAGETQYF
.,TRBV11-3,TRBD1,TRBJ2-7,TGTGCCAGCAGCGACAGGGGGGAATCCTACGAGCAGTACTTC,CASSDRGESYEQYF
many,TRBV7-9,.,TRBJ1-2,TGTGCCAGCAGCCTCACCCCAGATGGCTACACCTTC,CASSLTPDGYTF
.,TRBV7-2,TRBD2,TRBJ2-7,TGTGCCAGCAGCTTAAGACTAGCGGGGGGCCGGGGGCAGTACTTC,CASSLRLAGGRGQYF
.,TRBV19,.,TRBJ2-4,TGTGCCAGTAGTATAGGGGGGGGACAGAACATTCAGTACTTC,CASSIGGGQNIQYF
.,TRBV27,.,TRBJ1-2,TGTGCCAGCAGTTTATTCGCTAGGGGGGACCGGGGCTACACCTTC,CASSLFARGDRGYTF
.,TRBV6-4,.,TRBJ2-1,TGTGCCAGCAGTGATTCCAATGAGCAGTTCTTC,CASSDSNEQFF
.,TRBV19,.,TRBJ1-1,TGTGCCAGTCAATATCGCACGCCCGGGATCCTGAACACTGAAGCTTTCTTT,CASQYRTPGILNTEAFF
.,TRBV19,.,TRBJ1-1,TGTGCCAGTAGTAAAAACGGACAGCAGAACACTGAAGCTTTCTTT,CASSKNGQQNTEAFF